One and the same sample provided the 32 T cell receptor beta chains below, sequenced in a study of shared clonotypes between healthy human individuals. Profiled with immunoSEQ multiplex PCR; TCRdb holds only in-frame clones, not every one. The data show roughly 760,000 clones, roughly 70% seen once. Source material: memory CD4+ T cells sorted from blood. This sample's subset: CD45RA-negative fraction. All receptors derive from a woman aged 30 to 39 in good health.

This clone was observed many times. The chain links TRBV28 to TRBJ1-4; D remains unclear. V was clipped by 4 bases and J by 0 bases, with 18 bases between them. Germline CDR1 and CDR2: MDHEN and SYDVKM. CDR3 length equals 18 residues. CDR3 region: CASSSGRITTATNEKLFF. The CDR3 bases are TGTGCCAGCAGTTCGGGCAGGATAACTACCGCAACTAATGAAAAACTGTTTTTT.

CDR3 in DNA: TGCGCCAGCAGCTCAGGACTAGCGGGAGCGGCAAACATTCAGTACTTC. This codes for CASSSGLAGAANIQYF. J is TRBJ2-4 and V is TRBV5-1; 13 bases match TRBD2. The germline CDR1 and CDR2 sequences are SGHRS and YFSETQ. This CDR3 comprises 16 residues. V lost 3 bases, J lost 6 bases, and 6 bases stayed unmatched.

This clone was seen only a few times. This chain connects TRBV6-6 to TRBJ2-3; possible D gene TRBD1, 5 bases. In germline, CDR1 is MNHNY, CDR2 SVGAGI (reference sequence). V shed 11 bases and J shed 0 bases, with 18 bases lying between them. The CDR3 runs to 15 residues. The CDR3 nucleotides read TGTGCCTCACAGGAGCACGCGGCAAGCACAGATACGCAGTATTTT. Residues: CASQEHAASTDTQYF.

Concerning this clone: Within the sample, other DNA sequences also encode this same CDR3. The chain uses TRBV7-9 and TRBJ2-7; 7 bases align to TRBD1. The CDR3 is 14 amino acids. V was clipped by 4 bases and J by 0 bases; unmatched bases: 3. Germline assignment: CDR1 SEHNR and CDR2 FQNEAQ (reference sequence). The CDR3 DNA follows: TGTGCCAGCAGCTCCGACAGGGCCTCCTACGAGCAGTACTTC. It translates to CASSSDRASYEQYF.

V is TRBV19 and J is TRBJ2-4, with 8 bases matching TRBD2. V trimming: 5 bases; J trimming: 5 bases; junction bases outside the gene matches: 2. Germline-derived CDR1 and CDR2 are LNHDA and SQIVND (reference sequence). This CDR3 has 13 amino acids. The CDR3 DNA follows: TGTGCCAGTAGTCTCGGGGGGGAAAACATTCAGTACTTC. Residues: CASSLGGENIQYF.

Many counts were recorded for this clone. The sample carries other DNA sequences with the same CDR3. V is TRBV11-2 and J is TRBJ2-2; D tentatively fits TRBD1 or TRBD2 (6 bases each). Trimming stripped 5 bases from V and 0 bases from J, with 13 bases between. Per the germline V gene, CDR1 is SGHAT and CDR2 is FQNNGV. The CDR3 has 16 amino acids. The DNA for the CDR3 is TGTGCCAGCAGCCGTACAGGGACTTCGAACACCGGGGAGCTGTTTTTT. Residues: CASSRTGTSNTGELFF.

On this clone: Its ends do not fully match the called genes, so a read error is possible. The gene calls are TRBV6-1 and TRBJ2-1, with TRBD2 identical over 9 bases. The CDR3 runs to 15 residues. Germline lookup yields CDR1 MNHNS and CDR2 SASEGT. The CDR3 loop reads CASNEAGGGNNEQFF. As DNA, the CDR3 is TGTGCCAGCAATGAAGCGGGAGGAGGGAACAATGAGCAGTTCTTC.

V is TRBV30 and J is TRBJ1-2, with D perhaps matching TRBD1 (5 bases). The germline V gene has CDR1 GTSNPN and CDR2 SVGIG (reference sequence). The CDR3 runs 13 residues. The V gene lost 0 bases and the J gene lost 7 bases, with 12 bases spanning the gap. CDR3 bases: TGTGCCTGGAGTGTTAGGGGTCCAGCTGGCTACACCTTC. Amino acid sequence: CAWSVRGPAGYTF.

The chain joins TRBV7-7 to TRBJ2-6, with D tentatively TRBD2 (5 bases). CDR1 and CDR2 (germline): SSHAT, FNYEAQ (reference sequence). Between the trimmed V and J ends, which lost 1 base and 3 bases, there was a span of 7 bases. The CDR3 length is 15 residues. In DNA, the CDR3 is TGTGCCAGCAGCTTAGACGGGGATGGGGCCAACGTCCTGACTTTC. Encoded protein: CASSLDGDGANVLTF.

The rearrangement uses TRBV2 and TRBJ2-2; D is perhaps TRBD2 (5 bases). The CDR3 runs to 13 residues. The V end was cut by 4 bases, the J end by 5 bases, with 8 bases between. Germline lookup yields CDR1 SNHLY and CDR2 FYNNEI. The CDR3 coding sequence is TGTGCCAGCAGTGGCCGGGGAACCGGGGAGCTGTTTTTT. It translates to CASSGRGTGELFF.

This chain links TRBV28 with TRBJ2-4; the match to TRBD2 covers 11 bases. Germline values: CDR1 MDHEN, CDR2 SYDVKM. J was trimmed by 4 bases and V by 7 bases; bases with no gene match: 3. This CDR3 is 14 amino acids long. DNA for the CDR3: TGTGCCAGCAAAGGGACTAGCGGTAAAAACATTCAGTACTTC. This translates into CASKGTSGKNIQYF. The variable domain in full, completed from reference TRBV28 and TRBJ2-4, reads DVKVTQSSRYLVKRTGEKVFLECVQDMDHENMFWYRQDPGLGLRLIYFSYDVKMKEKGDIPEGYSVSREKKERFSLILESASTNQTSMYLCASKGTSGKNIQYFGAGTRLSVL.

The chain recombines TRBV5-7 with TRBJ1-2; D not certain. TRBV5-7 belongs to the ORF category, with a function that is uncertain. V was trimmed by 1 base and J by 6 bases, leaving 25 bases between them. This CDR3 region has 18 residues. The CDR3 coding sequence is TGTGCCAGCAGCTTGTGGGTCCCTCTTGGACTCGGGCAGAATGGCTACACCTTC. This translates into CASSLWVPLGLGQNGYTF.

This chain links TRBV5-5 with TRBJ2-7; D is ambiguous. This CDR3 has 14 residues. The V gene lost 2 bases and the J gene lost 0 bases, with 9 bases spanning the gap. Germline CDR1 is SGHKS and CDR2 is YYEKEE (reference sequence). Written as DNA, the CDR3 is TGTGCCAGCAGCTTAACAAGCACCTCCTACGAGCAGTACTTC. Residues: CASSLTSTSYEQYF.

This clone was observed many times. The chain uses TRBV29-1 and TRBJ1-1; D perhaps matches TRBD1 (5 bases). The V end lost 5 bases, the J end lost 4 bases, and 14 bases lay between the germline ends. The germline gives CDR1 SQVTM, CDR2 ANQGSEA. The CDR3 covers 13 residues. CDR3: CSVLVRDGTEAFF. DNA of the CDR3: TGCAGCGTTTTAGTAAGGGACGGCACTGAAGCTTTCTTT.

This chain connects TRBV7-2 to TRBJ2-7; 7 nucleotides match TRBD1. The length of the CDR3 is 12 residues. The ends lost 4 bases at V and 6 bases at J; junction bases unmatched: 3. Germline CDR1 SGHTA, CDR2 FQGNSA. This CDR3 is CASSSGTAEQYF. The CDR3 DNA follows: TGTGCCAGCAGCTCCGGGACAGCCGAGCAGTACTTC. The full variable domain, with the rest looked up from reference TRBV7-2 and TRBJ2-7, is GAGVSQSPSNKVTEKGKDVELRCDPISGHTALYWYRQSLGQGLEFLIYFQGNSAPDKSGLPSDRFSAERTGGSVSTLTIQRTQQEDSAVYLCASSSGTAEQYFGPGTRLTVT.

The chain has TRBV6-1 and TRBJ1-3; D may be TRBD1 (6 bases). The CDR3 has 16 residues. Trimming left V 2 bases short and J 0 bases short, with 11 bases between. From germline, CDR1 is MNHNS and CDR2 SASEGT. The CDR3 nucleotides read TGTGCCAGCAGTGAAAGGCCAGGGGACTCTGGAAACACCATATATTTT. Amino acid sequence: CASSERPGDSGNTIYF.

This sequence joins TRBV7-3 and TRBJ2-3; TRBD2 matches at 8 bases. This CDR3 region has 13 residues. CDR1 is SGHTA, CDR2 FQGTGA, per germline. The V segment lost 4 bases and the J segment 4 bases; nucleotides outside the gene matches: 1. The CDR3 reads CASSSLAADTQYF. Written as DNA, the CDR3 is TGTGCCAGCAGCTCACTAGCGGCAGATACGCAGTATTTT.

The V and J genes are TRBV30 and TRBJ1-3; a possible D gene is TRBD1 (5 bases). Trimming removed 5 bases at V and 2 bases at J, with 16 bases between. The CDR3 covers 15 residues. Germline assignment: CDR1 GTSNPN and CDR2 SVGIG (reference sequence). CDR3 bases: TGTGCCTGGGCCCCCCAGGGAGATGCTGGAAACACCATATATTTT. Translating gives CAWAPQGDAGNTIYF.

The chain employs TRBV27 and TRBJ2-2; D gene unclear. The CDR3 has 13 residues. V was clipped by 2 bases and J by 4 bases, with 5 bases between them. CDR1 and CDR2 (germline): MNHEY, SMNVEV (reference sequence). CDR3 residues: CASSLRFTGELFF. The CDR3 nucleotides are TGTGCCAGCAGTTTAAGGTTCACCGGGGAGCTGTTTTTT.

This clone was found once. The chain has TRBV19 and TRBJ1-5; TRBD1 is a possible D gene (5 bases). CDR1 and CDR2 (germline): LNHDA, SQIVND (reference sequence). Trimming removed 3 bases at V and 4 bases at J, with 13 bases between. This CDR3 region has 15 residues. The CDR3: CASSILGEGNQPQHF. CDR3 coding DNA: TGTGCCAGTAGTATTCTAGGGGAGGGGAATCAGCCCCAGCATTTT.

In this sample, this clone turned up a few times. The V gene is TRBV29-1, the J gene TRBJ1-1, with no clear D. The length of the CDR3 is 13 residues. Trimming cost V 3 bases and J 5 bases, with 13 bases left between them. CDR1 and CDR2 (germline): SQVTM, ANQGSEA. CDR3 sequence: CSVDGPFGTEAFF. The CDR3 nucleotides are TGCAGCGTTGACGGCCCCTTCGGGACTGAAGCTTTCTTT.

In the case of this clone: One base away lies a much larger clone, so this may be a sequencing read error. The V call is TRBV11-2, the J call TRBJ1-1; D is unresolved. CDR1 and CDR2 (germline): SGHAT, FQNNGV. The CDR3 has 13 amino acids. With 2 bases removed from V and 3 bases from J, the gap between germline ends came to 7 bases. DNA for the CDR3: TGTGCCAGCAGCTTATTCCGGGACACTGAAGCTTTCTTT. This gives the protein CASSLFRDTEAFF. The variable domain in full, completed from reference TRBV11-2 and TRBJ1-1, reads EAGVAQSPRYKIIEKRQSVAFWCNPISGHATLYWYQQILGQGPKLLIQFQNNGVVDDSQLPKDRFSAERLKGVDSTLKIQPAKLEDSAVYLCASSLFRDTEAFFGQGTRLTVV.

The chain is built from TRBV28 and TRBJ2-3; D not resolved. V gave up 1 base and J gave up 0 bases, with 2 bases separating them. The CDR3 extends over 13 amino acids. Germline V gene data show CDR1 as MDHEN and CDR2 as SYDVKM. CDR3 loop: CASSLSSTDTQYF. CDR3 DNA sequence: TGTGCCAGCAGTTTATCTAGCACAGATACGCAGTATTTT.

The rearrangement uses TRBV7-6 and TRBJ1-3, with no clear D. Trimming pared 1 base from V and 0 bases from J, leaving 10 bases between. The germline gives CDR1 SGHVS, CDR2 FNYEAQ. The CDR3 loop spans 16 amino acids. As DNA, the CDR3 is TGTGCCAGCAGCTTAGGTAATGTCGGCTCTGGAAACACCATATATTTT. It codes for CASSLGNVGSGNTIYF. Filled out from reference TRBV7-6 and TRBJ1-3, the complete variable domain reads GAGVSQSPRYKVTKRGQDVALRCDPISGHVSLYWYRQALGQGPEFLTYFNYEAQQDKSGLPNDRFSAERPEGSISTLTIQRTEQRDSAMYRCASSLGNVGSGNTIYFGEGSWLTVV.

This clone was recorded a few times. J is TRBJ1-2 and V is TRBV6-5, with a tentative D call TRBD1 (5 bases). This CDR3 has 13 amino acids. V gave up 7 bases and J gave up 1 base, with 10 bases separating them. CDR1 is MNHEY and CDR2 is SVGAGI in the germline V gene. The CDR3 DNA reads TGTGCCAGCAATCCCGGACATAACTATGGCTACACCTTC. Amino acid sequence: CASNPGHNYGYTF.

The rearrangement uses TRBV10-3 and TRBJ2-7; no clear D. The CDR3 consists of 14 residues. The germline V gene encodes CDR1 ENHRY and CDR2 SYGVKD. The V and J ends lost 6 bases and 0 bases respectively, with 12 bases between them. This chain's CDR3 is CAIRRDWNSYEQYF. As DNA, the CDR3 is TGTGCCATCAGGAGAGACTGGAACTCCTACGAGCAGTACTTC.

This chain connects TRBV2 to TRBJ1-4; 8 bases are shared with TRBD1. Germline CDR1 SNHLY, CDR2 FYNNEI. Trimming at V came to 6 bases and at J to 14 bases, leaving 11 bases not matched to a gene. The CDR3 contains 13 residues. In DNA, the CDR3 is TGTGCCAGCAGGCAGGGACAGGAAGGTGGTCTGTTTTTT. It codes for CASRQGQEGGLFF. Combining the CDR3 with reference TRBV2 and TRBJ1-4 gives the whole variable domain EPEVTQTPSHQVTQMGQEVILRCVPISNHLYFYWYRQILGQKVEFLVSFYNNEISEKSEIFDDQFSVERPDGSNFTLKIRSTKLEDSAMYFCASRQGQEGGLFFGSGTQLSVL.

The chain combines TRBV11-2 with TRBJ2-1, with D tentatively TRBD1 or TRBD2 (6 bases each). The CDR3 contains 15 residues. Germline V gene sequence: CDR1 SGHAT, CDR2 FQNNGV. Trimming removed 1 base from V and 3 bases from J, with 10 bases in between. The CDR3 region is CASSLGGGIYNEQFF. CDR3 DNA sequence: TGTGCCAGCAGCTTAGGAGGGGGGATCTACAATGAGCAGTTCTTC.

This clone occurred a few times. This sequence joins TRBV7-2 and TRBJ2-2; D ambiguous. Trimming cost V 5 bases and J 3 bases, with 10 bases left between them. Germline CDR1 SGHTA, CDR2 FQGNSA. The CDR3 is 14 residues long. The CDR3 loop reads CASSPRFDTGELFF. Written as DNA, the CDR3 is TGTGCCAGCAGCCCGAGATTCGACACCGGGGAGCTGTTTTTT. The full variable domain, rest sourced from reference TRBV7-2 and TRBJ2-2, is GAGVSQSPSNKVTEKGKDVELRCDPISGHTALYWYRQSLGQGLEFLIYFQGNSAPDKSGLPSDRFSAERTGGSVSTLTIQRTQQEDSAVYLCASSPRFDTGELFFGEGSRLTVL.

This clone came up a few times. DNA for the CDR3: TGCGCCAGCAGCTTGGGTTCTGGATCCCCCAATGAAAAACTGTTTTTT. Translation gives CASSLGSGSPNEKLFF. The chain couples TRBV5-1 to TRBJ1-4; D is ambiguous. The CDR3 covers 16 residues. In germline, CDR1 is SGHRS, CDR2 YFSETQ. V was shortened by 0 bases and J by 5 bases, with 14 bases between the two germline ends.

The V call is TRBV9, the J call TRBJ2-1; D is unclear. With 0 bases removed from V and 6 bases from J, the gap between germline ends came to 7 bases. Germline values: CDR1 SGDLS, CDR2 YYNGEE. CDR3 size: 13 residues. In DNA, the CDR3 is TGTGCCAGCAGCGTAGCTACTGTCAATGAGCAGTTCTTC. This encodes CASSVATVNEQFF.

This clone has more than one count but fewer than ten. The gene calls are TRBV7-9 and TRBJ1-1, with 7 bases aligning to TRBD1. The V segment lost 3 bases and the J segment 4 bases; nucleotides outside the gene matches: 8. Per germline, CDR1 SEHNR and CDR2 FQNEAQ (reference sequence). The CDR3 contains 15 residues. This CDR3 reads CASSFGTAAGTEAFF. The CDR3 nucleotides read TGTGCCAGCAGCTTTGGGACAGCGGCGGGCACTGAAGCTTTCTTT.